Sequencing of this TCR beta chain was carried out in a study of CD8 T cells in Susac syndrome. Roughly 0.45 to 1 ug RNA was reverse transcribed with random hexamers. TCRdb reprocessed the immunoSEQ multiplex PCR reads with MiXCR, giving one entry per CDR3 protein. The table has 100,000 to 150,000 distinct CDR3 sequences, just under 95% seen once; the top ten hold about 0.09%. Germline lookup yields CDR1 LNHDA and CDR2 SQIVND (reference sequence). Trimming left V 3 bases short and J 2 bases short, with 11 bases between. The CDR3 extends over 14 amino acids. The sample taken for sequencing was CD4+ T cells from PBMCs. The clonotype originates from a human donor with multiple sclerosis. This sequence joins TRBV19 and TRBJ2-7; D may be TRBD1 (6 bases). This CDR3 is CASSINRDTYEQYF. The CDR3 nucleotides read TGTGCCAGTAGTATCAACCGGGACACCTACGAGCAGTACTTC.